A single sample gave rise to the 9 T cell receptor beta chains below, sequenced in a study of CD8 T cells in ankylosing spondylitis. The study, taken as a whole, reports: Characteristic of ankylosing spondylitis blood, it appeared, was a TCR beta motif comprising about eight highly homologous variants.

TCRdb ran MiXCR on the 5' RACE reads and lists one entry per CDR3 protein. The sample comprises about 500,000 distinct CDR3 sequences, about 13% of which are singletons, and nearly 7% rests with the top ten. For these TCRs, the target antigens are not known. Material: blood, either unsorted or a sorted T cell fraction (not recorded which). These receptor sequences come from a male donor with ankylosing spondylitis.

The chain employs TRBV5-1 and TRBJ1-6; D remains ambiguous. Trimming cost V 2 bases and J 6 bases, with 15 bases left between them. The germline V gene encodes CDR1 SGHRS and CDR2 YFSETQ. The CDR3 length is 16 residues. The CDR3 DNA sequence: TGCGCCAGCAGCTTAGACGTGGATACCCTTAATTCACCCCTCCACTTT. Translated: CASSLDVDTLNSPLHF.

The sample holds many counts of this clonotype. The chain is built from TRBV9 and TRBJ2-1; D is perhaps TRBD1 (6 bases). Germline V lookup: CDR1 SGDLS, CDR2 YYNGEE. The CDR3 runs 15 residues. The V and J ends lost 3 bases and 10 bases respectively, with 20 bases between them. The chain's CDR3 is CASSGGRRQNGEQFF. Written as DNA, the CDR3 is TGTGCCAGCAGCGGGGGGCGAAGGCAAAACGGGGAGCAGTTCTTC.

This clonotype has at least ten counts. The chain couples TRBV12-3 or TRBV12-4 to TRBJ2-3; D unclear. Trimming took 5 bases from V and 5 from J, leaving 5 bases between them. This CDR3 contains 11 residues. The CDR3 region is CASSNGDTQYF. The CDR3, as DNA: TGTGCCAGCAGTAATGGAGATACGCAGTATTTT.

The table lists this clonotype with many counts. The chain carries TRBV12-3 or TRBV12-4 and TRBJ2-5, with D possibly being TRBD2 (6 bases). V shed 7 bases and J shed 2 bases, with 14 bases lying between them. This CDR3 spans 14 amino acids. The CDR3 spells CASKKHGGQETQYF. CDR3 coding DNA: TGTGCCAGCAAAAAGCACGGGGGTCAAGAGACCCAGTACTTC.

The chain is built from TRBV6-1 and TRBJ2-7; 11 bases agree with TRBD2. CDR3 length: 15 residues. Trimming removed 5 bases from V and 3 bases from J; junction bases left unmatched: 6. Germline V lookup: CDR1 MNHNS, CDR2 SASEGT. For the CDR3, the DNA is TGTGCCAGCAGTCAATGGACTAGCGGGCTCTACGAGCAGTACTTC. Its translation: CASSQWTSGLYEQYF.

CDR3 residues: CASSQQTVYNYGYTF. CDR3 nucleotides: TGTGCCAGCAGCCAACAGACCGTTTATAACTATGGCTACACCTTC. V is TRBV13 and J is TRBJ1-2, with D unresolved. The CDR3 length is 15 residues. The V gene's germline CDR1 is PRHDT and CDR2 FYEKMQ (reference sequence). V lost 5 bases and J 1 base, leaving 14 bases between the germline ends.

The chain links TRBV20-1 to TRBJ1-1; D is ambiguous. This CDR3 has 15 residues. V lost 6 bases to trimming and J lost 0 bases, with 17 bases between them. The V gene's germline CDR1 is DFQATT and CDR2 SNEGSKA (reference sequence). CDR3 sequence: CSAAVVLEMNTEAFF. DNA of the CDR3: TGCAGTGCCGCTGTGGTGCTGGAGATGAACACTGAAGCTTTCTTT.

This clonotype has more than one count but fewer than ten. The CDR3 loop is CASSSGASYGYTF. The DNA of the CDR3 is TGTGCCAGCAGTTCGGGGGCGAGCTATGGCTACACCTTC. The rearrangement links TRBV12-3 or TRBV12-4 to TRBJ1-2; possibly TRBD1 for D (6 bases). Trimming took 4 bases from V and 4 from J, leaving 10 bases between them. The CDR3 totals 13 residues.

The genes are TRBV7-9 and TRBJ2-1; TRBD1 might be the D (6 bases). This CDR3 is 14 amino acids long. Germline V gives CDR1 SEHNR, CDR2 FQNEAQ (reference sequence). V lost 4 bases to trimming and J lost 6 bases, with 13 bases between them. CDR3 loop: CASSYPDSLNEQFF. CDR3 sequence (DNA): TGTGCCAGCAGCTACCCGGACAGTCTCAATGAGCAGTTCTTC.